This T cell receptor beta chain was captured in a study of a mutant IDH1 vaccine in newly diagnosed glioma. Study summary: Averaging roughly 40 years of age, treated patients were around 62% male and about 38% female. It was radiotherapy, temozolomide, or both that patients received previously, with most receiving both. Points from the study as a whole: There were vaccine-induced immune responses in around 93% of the patients. Top-clonotype changes in peripheral T cells seemed unrelated to pseudoprogression.

This CDR3 has 13 amino acids. V lost 0 bases, J lost 5 bases, and 4 bases lay in between. CDR1 SGHAT and CDR2 FQNNGV come from the germline V gene. Measured with immunoSEQ multiplex PCR; TCRdb has only the in-frame clones, and not every one. The data show around 56,000 clones, 75% to 95% seen once. On this clone itself: The antigen is not known.

Time point given: baseline, week 1 (first vaccination visit). Specified treatment: pre-vaccination baseline after standard-of-care therapy. The clonotype was recovered from a man over 45 with glioma. The rearrangement joins TRBV11-2 to TRBJ2-2; D call uncertain. The sample here was PBMCs, taken from a glioma patient treated with radiotherapy, temozolomide or both. The CDR3 loop reads CASSLEGTGELFF. The CDR3 DNA is TGTGCCAGCAGCTTAGAGGGTACCGGGGAGCTGTTTTTT.